The next 8 T cell receptor beta chains were all read from a single sample in a study of blood T cell repertoires in COVID-19. The repertoire was sequenced with immunoSEQ multiplex PCR; TCRdb's copy has only in-frame clones and lacks some. The sample has about 270,000 clones; 88% are singletons. The sequenced sample consisted of PBMCs or T cells enriched from blood (not recorded which). These receptors all come from a woman aged 50 to 60 who had recovered from COVID-19.

J is TRBJ2-7 and V is TRBV7-2; 8 bases align to TRBD2. The CDR3 contains 17 residues. After removal of 1 base from V and 5 bases from J, the junction contained 13 bases not matched to a gene. Per germline, CDR1 SGHTA and CDR2 FQGNSA. This chain's CDR3 is CASSLGGGVAGINEQYF. The DNA for the CDR3 is TGTGCCAGCAGCTTAGGTGGGGGAGTAGCGGGAATTAACGAGCAGTACTTC.

The chain recombines TRBV18 with TRBJ2-3; 9 nucleotides agree with TRBD2. Germline CDR1 KGHSH, CDR2 LQKENI. This CDR3 is built from 16 residues. Unmatched junction bases numbered 7, after V lost 6 bases and J lost 0 bases. The DNA of the CDR3 is TGTGCCAGCTCCGGACTAGCGATAGGAAGCACAGATACGCAGTATTTT. Protein sequence: CASSGLAIGSTDTQYF.

V is TRBV6-2 or TRBV6-3 and J is TRBJ1-5; 8 bases align to TRBD1. There are 16 residues in the CDR3. V trimming: 5 bases; J trimming: 7 bases; junction bases outside the gene matches: 13. Germline V lookup: CDR1 MNHEY, CDR2 SVGEGT. The CDR3 nucleotides read TGTGCCAGCAGTCCGAACCATAGGGACAGGAGGCAGCCCCAGCATTTT. Its protein is CASSPNHRDRRQPQHF.

The count of this clone is one. The chain couples TRBV28 to TRBJ2-1, with 8 bases that match TRBD2. CDR1 and CDR2 (germline): MDHEN, SYDVKM. Trimming cost V 7 bases and J 8 bases; bases outside gene matches: 13. The CDR3 covers 15 residues. The CDR3 nucleotides are TGTGCCAGCACGCCGCTGGGGGCCGGGGGGGATGAGCAGTTCTTC. Encoded protein: CASTPLGAGGDEQFF.

The chain uses TRBV4-1 and TRBJ2-3, with TRBD1 matching over 9 bases. CDR1 is MGHRA and CDR2 is YSYEKL in the germline V gene. The CDR3 runs to 15 residues. After removal of 4 bases from V and 1 base from J, the junction contained 3 bases not matched to a gene. CDR3 DNA sequence: TGCGCCAGCAGCCCATGGGACAGGGGCACAGATACGCAGTATTTT. This translates into CASSPWDRGTDTQYF.

This clone was detected once. In nucleotides, the CDR3 is TGTGCCAGCAGTAACGAACTAGGAGTAAAACTGTTTTTT. It yields the protein CASSNELGVKLFF. The chain combines TRBV6-5 with TRBJ1-4; no definite D call. The CDR3 runs to 13 residues. CDR1 is MNHEY and CDR2 is SVGAGI in the germline V gene. The V gene lost 5 bases and the J gene lost 10 bases, with 14 bases spanning the gap.

On this clone: At the DNA level, this CDR3 is encoded by other sequences in the same sample as well. This chain uses TRBV3-1 (or the pseudogene TRBV3-2) with TRBJ1-5; no clear D gene. The V end lost 1 base, the J end lost 1 base, and 8 bases lay between the germline ends. CDR1 is LGHDT and CDR2 is YNNKEL in the germline V gene (reference sequence). This CDR3 spans 15 amino acids. CDR3 DNA sequence: TGTGCCAGCAGCCAAGGGTCCGGGAGCAATCAGCCCCAGCATTTT. Protein: CASSQGSGSNQPQHF.

The rearrangement uses TRBV29-1 and TRBJ1-1; 8 bases agree with TRBD1. This CDR3 has 17 residues. V gave up 7 bases and J gave up 0 bases; unmatched junction bases: 16. Germline assignment: CDR1 SQVTM and CDR2 ANQGSEA. The CDR3 DNA sequence: TGCAGCGCTGCATCGGCGGACAGGGTGGGCATGAACACTGAAGCTTTCTTT. Translating it yields CSAASADRVGMNTEAFF.